The sequence of this T cell receptor beta chain was determined in a study of Ad26.COV2.S vaccination and SARS-CoV-2 variants. Method: immunoSEQ multiplex PCR; TCRdb's copy keeps in-frame clones and lacks some. The sample shows roughly 250,000 clones, roughly nine tenths of them seen only once. Turning to this clone: Other nucleotide sequences from this sample produce the same CDR3.

This sample's treatment: some 19 received Ad26.COV2.S at low or high dose, single or two shots; 5 received placebo; per-sample allocation not given. Sampling was performed 63 days after the first vaccine or placebo injection. The ends were cut back, 1 base at V and 4 bases at J, with 2 bases in the middle. This CDR3 contains 12 residues. Germline V gene data show CDR1 as MNHNS and CDR2 as SASEGT. The sample here was peripheral blood, taken in a trial of Ad26.COV2.S vaccine versus placebo. J is TRBJ2-1 and V is TRBV6-1, with D uncertain. The source is a person aged 18-60 years who received the Ad26.COV2.S COVID-19 vaccine or a placebo. The CDR3 bases are TGTGCCAGCAGTGAAGGTTACAATGAGCAGTTCTTC. Translating it yields CASSEGYNEQFF.